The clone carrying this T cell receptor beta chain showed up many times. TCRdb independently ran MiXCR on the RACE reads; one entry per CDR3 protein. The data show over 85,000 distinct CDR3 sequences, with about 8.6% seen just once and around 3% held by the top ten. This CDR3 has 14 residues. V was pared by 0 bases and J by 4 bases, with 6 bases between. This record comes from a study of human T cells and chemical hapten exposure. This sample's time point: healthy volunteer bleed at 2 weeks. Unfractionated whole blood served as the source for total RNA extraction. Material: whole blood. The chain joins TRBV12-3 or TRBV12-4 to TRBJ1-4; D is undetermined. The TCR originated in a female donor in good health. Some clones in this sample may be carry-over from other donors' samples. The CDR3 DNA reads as TGTGCCAGCAGTTTAGCTGGGCTTAATGAAAAACTGTTTTTT. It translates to CASSLAGLNEKLFF.